Relative to its sample, the clone carrying this TCR beta chain is medium-sized (0.01 to 0.1%). The CDR3 is 14 amino acids. V was clipped by 4 bases and J by 4 bases, with 11 bases between them. The germline gives CDR1 MNHNS, CDR2 SASEGT. This sample is drawn from a study of OX40 agonist ivuxolimab in advanced cancers. Study-level background: Ivuxolimab is an agonistic anti-OX40 (CD134) antibody, and patients were treated with it. Dose-escalation patients were diagnosed with hepatocellular carcinoma, melanoma, renal cell cancer or head and neck cancer.

The data were produced by immunoSEQ multiplex PCR, yet TCRdb's version contains in-frame clones alone and is incomplete. Of over 30,000 clones detected, about 74% appear once; the ten largest clones hold roughly 19%. The material sequenced was CD4+ or CD8+ T cells sorted from blood, taken in a trial of the OX40 agonist ivuxolimab. The chain links TRBV6-1 to TRBJ1-5; no clear D. The TCR comes from an adult with an advanced solid tumor such as melanoma, head and neck, liver or kidney cancer. CDR3 in DNA: TGTGCCAGCAGTGCAAGGCACCCAAATCAGCCCCAGCATTTT. Protein product: CASSARHPNQPQHF.